Many counts were recorded for the clone carrying this TCR beta chain. CDR3 length: 20 residues. With V trimmed by 4 bases and J by 7 bases, 28 bases remained unmatched. Germline-derived CDR1 and CDR2 are SGHRS and YFSETQ. This specimen belongs to a study of neurological immune-mediated disorders. TCRdb redid the calling of the 5' RACE reads with MiXCR, one entry per CDR3 protein. Of around 70,000 distinct CDR3 sequences detected, around 5.2% appear once; the ten largest clones hold 7.4%. The gene calls are TRBV5-1 and TRBJ1-2, with 7 bases that match TRBD1. The sequence came from a man younger than 35 with multiple sclerosis. Sample: PBMCs. The CDR3 sequence is CASSRSLTEGPTGKAGGYTF. The CDR3 DNA reads as TGCGCCAGCAGCCGATCACTAACGGAGGGACCGACAGGGAAGGCGGGTGGCTACACCTTC.